This TCR beta chain stems from a study of neurological immune-mediated disorders (dated by TCRdb to about 2019). For the study in its entirety: Peripheral blood TCR-beta repertoires from HTLV-I-associated myelopathy (HAM/TSP) patients, multiple sclerosis patients and healthy controls were compared by UMI-based sequencing. The approximately 99 TCR-beta libraries included longitudinal samples, technical triplicates and paired sorted CD4+ and CD8+ T-cell subsets alongside PBMC samples. Of the roughly 68 subjects in the cohort, around 14 were HAM/TSP patients, approximately 35 were multiple sclerosis patients, and about 20 were healthy controls. Longitudinal HAM/TSP and healthy donors were sampled at 3 time-points each (about 3-45 month intervals).

This specimen's time point label, per the study, means: longitudinal time-point 2. Healthy controls were blood bank volunteers in Maryland, USA. For the unsorted PBMC libraries, 2 million PBMCs were stored in RNAlater at -80 degrees C until RNA extraction and were used to generate the libraries. Peripheral blood was subjected to Ficoll-Hypaque density gradient centrifugation to isolate PBMCs, which were then cryopreserved in liquid nitrogen. This clonotype was recorded at least ten times. Its binding antigen is unknown. No per-base quality is available; no much larger clone lies one base away. For CDR1 and CDR2, the germline V gene lists SGHTA and FQGNSA. The V end loses 0 bases and the J end loses 4 bases, and a stretch of 6 bases separates them. The CDR3 measures 13 amino acids from cysteine to phenylalanine. Just CDR3 DNA is preserved here, 39 bases in frame from base 1. What the study reported, not specific to this receptor: TCR clonal expansion was greatest in HAM/TSP patients and smallest in MS patients, who ranked below even healthy controls. No identical CDR3 amino acid sequences were shared among expanded clones across subjects, suggesting private TCR-beta repertoires in all groups.

To synthesize cDNA, template-switch 5'RACE was performed with a primer carrying a 10-nucleotide random unique molecular identifier so that each TCR transcript was tagged. Every sequencing run yielded over 170 million TCR-beta sequences covering 15-18 subjects. Total RNA was extracted with the RNeasy kit. The KAPA Real-time Library Amplification kit was used to amplify TCR-beta VDJ regions with primers targeting the TCR constant region and the 5'RACE anchor. Sample indexes and Illumina adaptors were added in a first PCR, and a second PCR then increased library yield. After purification with Ampure beads, the TCR product of roughly 650 bp was size-selected on a 2% E-gel SizeSelection system. Library quality was checked on a Bioanalyzer, concentration was measured with Qubit, and libraries were quantified with the Kapa Library Quantification kit before pooling. Paired-end 2 x 150 bp sequencing of the libraries was performed on an Illumina HiSeq 2500. To increase sequence diversity, about 24-32% phiX was spiked into each library pool. On the authors' methods: The UMI-based MiGEC pipeline processed quality-filtered reads and removed over 90% of raw TCR sequences during error correction. IMGT germline references were used for alignment of VDJ genes, and clonotypes were defined by a unique CDR3 amino acid sequence together with V-J genes. Clonal expansion, Shannon diversity, and CDR3 relatedness (CalcPairwiseDistances, ClusterSamples) were evaluated with VDJtools, and phylogenetic trees were built with CLCbio workbench. A clone was classed as expanded if it had 8 or more unique UMIs, a cutoff based on coefficient-of-variation modelling across technical triplicates. TCRdb ran its own pipeline on the public reads, namely fastp trimming at Q25 and MiXCR clone calling, and kept in-frame beta chains. Rows are unified per CDR3 protein, each entry keeping the most common DNA and genes. The V and J calls reflect TCRdb's pipeline rather than the authors' work. Recorded for this sample are over 30,000 distinct CDR3 sequences; 13% of them occurred a single time. In total, the top ten clones hold less than 2.5% of the sample.

This TCR derives from a woman in her 40s in good health. The rearrangement joined TRBV7-2 to TRBJ1-1; no D gene is confidently identified. Input material: PBMCs. The CDR3 loop reads CASSLAQLTEAFF. DNA sequence: TGTGCCAGCAGCTTAGCGCAGCTCACTGAAGCTTTCTTT.